This TCR beta chain emerged from a study of response to subunit inactivated influenza vaccine. The study's findings and limits: That few new T cells are recruited by each seasonal influenza vaccination was the authors' suggestion.

At least ten counts were recorded for this clonotype. Its antigen is currently unknown. TCRdb processed the RT-PCR reads anew with MiXCR; each CDR3 protein has one entry. Of almost 250,000 distinct CDR3 sequences listed, 10% to 15% are singletons. CDR3 length: 15 amino acids. Per the germline V gene, CDR1 is LGHNA and CDR2 is YNFKEQ. V was pared by 6 bases and J by 3 bases, with 5 bases of the junction left unmatched. This chain links TRBV4-2 with TRBJ2-3; 11 bases are shared with TRBD2. This sequence originates from a man in his fifties or sixties who received an inactivated influenza vaccine. The sequenced sample was non-naive T cells sorted from PBMCs, obtained around 14 days before vaccination. In DNA form, the CDR3 reads TGTGCCAGCAGTCCGACTAGCGGGGTTACAGATACGCAGTATTTT. It specifies CASSPTSGVTDTQYF.